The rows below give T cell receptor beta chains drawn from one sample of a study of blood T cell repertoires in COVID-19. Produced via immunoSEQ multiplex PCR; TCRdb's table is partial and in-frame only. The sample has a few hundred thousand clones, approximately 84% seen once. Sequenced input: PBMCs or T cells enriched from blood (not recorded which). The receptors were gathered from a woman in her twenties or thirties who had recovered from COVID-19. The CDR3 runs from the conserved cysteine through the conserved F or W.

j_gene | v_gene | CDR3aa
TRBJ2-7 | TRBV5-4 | CASSPTRDRGYEQYF
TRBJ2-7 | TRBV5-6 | CASSLAGGGYEQYF
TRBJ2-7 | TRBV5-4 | CASRDTGRTYEQYF
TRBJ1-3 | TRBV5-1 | CASSLEGASGNTIYF
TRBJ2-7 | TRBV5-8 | CASSRTGVGQYF
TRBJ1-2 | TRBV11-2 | CASRQLRSGYGYTF
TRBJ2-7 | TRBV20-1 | CSASLAGGLYEQYF
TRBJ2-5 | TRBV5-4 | CASSLEASGGETQYF
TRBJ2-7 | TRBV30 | CAWSLGTAEQYF
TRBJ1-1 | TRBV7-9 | CASSRGAGTEAFF
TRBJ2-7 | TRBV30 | CAWTQSRRDYEQYF
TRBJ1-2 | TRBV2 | CASRHVPRQGNYGYTF
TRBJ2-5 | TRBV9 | CASSVEIAGGQETQYF
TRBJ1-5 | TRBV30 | CAWSVHEATRPQHF
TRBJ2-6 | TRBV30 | CAWRYRVSSGANVLTF
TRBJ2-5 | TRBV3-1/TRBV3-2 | CASSQVPVGQGEKETQYF
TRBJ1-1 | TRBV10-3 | CAAGGDEGTEAFF
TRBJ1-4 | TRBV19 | CASSRQGGEKLFF
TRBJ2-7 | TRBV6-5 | CASRDSKLRNEQYF
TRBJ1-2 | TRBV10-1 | CASSDDRVGYTF
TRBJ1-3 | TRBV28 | CASSFGGYGNTIYF
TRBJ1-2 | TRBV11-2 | CASSPMTGVGYGYTF
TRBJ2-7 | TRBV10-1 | CASSAGISYEQYF
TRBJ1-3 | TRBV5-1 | CASWDDSSGNTIYF
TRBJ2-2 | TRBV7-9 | CASSLSTGGPGELFF
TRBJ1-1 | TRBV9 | CASSVTSNTEAFF
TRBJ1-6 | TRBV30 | CAWRGDRSNSPLHF
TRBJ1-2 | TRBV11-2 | CASSFPGAGGGYTF
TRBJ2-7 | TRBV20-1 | CSASGRGTGRNEQYF
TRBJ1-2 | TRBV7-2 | CASSPTGGQDYGYTF
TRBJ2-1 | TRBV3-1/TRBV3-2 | CASSQVQGSYNEQFF
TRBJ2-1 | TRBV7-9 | CASSFSPGQRRHEQFF
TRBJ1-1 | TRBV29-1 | CSVDGARGLSEAFF
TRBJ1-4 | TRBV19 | CASNRGATNEKLFF
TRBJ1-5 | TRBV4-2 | CASSQALGGETQPQHF
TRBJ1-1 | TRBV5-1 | CASRLTGERDTEAFF
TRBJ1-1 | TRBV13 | CASSSGHLNTEAFF
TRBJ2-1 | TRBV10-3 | CAISDPGERGRYNEQFF
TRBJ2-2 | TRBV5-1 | CASSWSGNTGELFF
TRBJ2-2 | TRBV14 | CASSPDRGRITGELFF
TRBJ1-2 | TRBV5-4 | CASSLGGGPSLNGYTF
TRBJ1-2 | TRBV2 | CASSEGPDNYGYTF
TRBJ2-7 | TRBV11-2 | CASIQGGEQYF
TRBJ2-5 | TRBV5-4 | CASRPTDQETQYF
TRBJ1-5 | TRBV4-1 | CASSRQVNSNQPQHF
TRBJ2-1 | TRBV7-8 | CASSYSSGGGHEQFF
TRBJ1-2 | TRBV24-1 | CATRGDYGYTF
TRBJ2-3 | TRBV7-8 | CASSLAASGGGATDTQYF
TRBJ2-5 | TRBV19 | CASSIAASGGQETQYF
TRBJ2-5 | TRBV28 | CASSLSVRAGETQYF